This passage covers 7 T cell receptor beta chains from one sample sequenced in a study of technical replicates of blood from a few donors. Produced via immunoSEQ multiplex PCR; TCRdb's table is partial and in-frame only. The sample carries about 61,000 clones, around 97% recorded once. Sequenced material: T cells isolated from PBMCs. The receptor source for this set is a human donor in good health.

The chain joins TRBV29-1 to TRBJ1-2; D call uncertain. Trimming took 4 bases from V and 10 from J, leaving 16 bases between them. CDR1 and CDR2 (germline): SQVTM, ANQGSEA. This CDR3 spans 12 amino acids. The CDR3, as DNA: TGCAGCGTTGCGGGGAGGGAGTTACACTACACCTTC. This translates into CSVAGRELHYTF.

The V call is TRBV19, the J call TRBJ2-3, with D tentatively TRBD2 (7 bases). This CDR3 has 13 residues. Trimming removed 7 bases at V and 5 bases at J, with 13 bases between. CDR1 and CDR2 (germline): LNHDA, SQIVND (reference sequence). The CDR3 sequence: CASTPRGGDTQYF. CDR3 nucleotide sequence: TGTGCCAGTACTCCGAGGGGGGGAGATACGCAGTATTTT.

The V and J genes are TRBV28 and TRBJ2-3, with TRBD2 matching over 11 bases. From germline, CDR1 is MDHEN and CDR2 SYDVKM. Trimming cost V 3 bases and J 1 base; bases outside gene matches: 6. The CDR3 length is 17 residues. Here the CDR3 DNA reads TGTGCCAGCAGTTTTAGCGGGAGGGGTGTCGGCACAGATACGCAGTATTTT. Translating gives CASSFSGRGVGTDTQYF.

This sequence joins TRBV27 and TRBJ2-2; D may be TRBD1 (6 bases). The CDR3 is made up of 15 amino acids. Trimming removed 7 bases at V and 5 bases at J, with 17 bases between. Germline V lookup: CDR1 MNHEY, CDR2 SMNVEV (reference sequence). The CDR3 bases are TGTGCCAGCACTATGGGGGCAGTGAGTACCGGGGAGCTGTTTTTT. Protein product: CASTMGAVSTGELFF.

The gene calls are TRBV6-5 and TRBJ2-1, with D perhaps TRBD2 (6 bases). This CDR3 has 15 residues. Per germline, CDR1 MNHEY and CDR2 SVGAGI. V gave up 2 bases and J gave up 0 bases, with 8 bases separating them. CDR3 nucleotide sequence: TGTGCCAGCAGTTACGGCGGGATCTCCTACAATGAGCAGTTCTTC. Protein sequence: CASSYGGISYNEQFF.

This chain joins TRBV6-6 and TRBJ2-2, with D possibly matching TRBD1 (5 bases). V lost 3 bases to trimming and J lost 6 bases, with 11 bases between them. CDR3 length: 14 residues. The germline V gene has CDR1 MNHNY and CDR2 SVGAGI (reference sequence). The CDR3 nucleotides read TGTGCCAGCAGTTATTTGGGGCTCCCCGGGGAGCTGTTTTTT. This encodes CASSYLGLPGELFF.

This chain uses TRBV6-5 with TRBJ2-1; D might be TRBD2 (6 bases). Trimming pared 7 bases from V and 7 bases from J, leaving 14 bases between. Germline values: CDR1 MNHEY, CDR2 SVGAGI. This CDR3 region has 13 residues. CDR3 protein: CASKKGGGNEQFF. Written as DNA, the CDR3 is TGTGCCAGCAAAAAAGGAGGAGGGAATGAGCAGTTCTTC.